This T cell receptor (beta chain) was sequenced for a study of shared clonotypes between healthy human individuals. About this clone: Its antigen is undetermined.

Germline V lookup: CDR1 MNHNS, CDR2 SASEGT. This CDR3 is 13 amino acids long. V was cut by 0 bases and J by 3 bases, with 3 bases left in between. There were no recent acute infections or vaccinations among the donors, who were healthy HIV-negative adults. Every subset's genomic DNA went evenly onto several immunoSEQ plates. Clones were read by immunoSEQ multiplex PCR, and TCRdb kept only the in-frame ones, dropping some. The sample yields 950,000 to 1,300,000 clones, roughly 75% seen once. Study conclusions and caveats: Shared across a few donors were 4% to 6% of the naive CD4 clonotypes.

Sequencing was done on a sample of memory CD4+ T cells sorted from blood. The subset denotes: CD45RA-negative fraction. This rearrangement joins TRBV6-1 to TRBJ1-5; D ambiguous. The TCR was taken from a man younger than 35 in good health. In DNA form, the CDR3 reads TGTGCCAGCAGTGAAGCAAACAATCAGCCCCAGCATTTT. It specifies CASSEANNQPQHF.